This T cell receptor beta chain appears in the sequencing data of a study of regulatory T cells in long-lasting Graves disease. Study context: Over 5 years of antithyroid drugs plus positive TSH receptor antibodies defined persistent Graves' disease.

Sample time point: persistent/refractory GD, antithyroid drugs over 5 years with positive TRAb. Researchers made the TCR library from RNA that was extracted from PBMCs. After removal of 1 base from V and 1 base from J, the junction contained 7 bases not matched to a gene. The CDR3 spans 15 residues. CDR1 SQVTM and CDR2 ANQGSEA come from the germline V gene. This clonotype is a singleton in its sample. Its specificity is not known. Overall study results and limits: Persistent cases favored TRBV28, TRBJ1-2 and TRBJ2-5. Having few samples may have compromised the accuracy.

Both iRepertoire HTBI primers and Arm-PCR of CDR3 regions were used to build the TCR beta libraries. One entry per CDR3 protein, called by TCRdb with MiXCR from the multiplex PCR reads. The sample holds roughly 400,000 distinct CDR3 sequences, 21% seen once. J is TRBJ2-7 and V is TRBV29-1, with TRBD2 identical over 7 bases. Here the sequenced sample was peripheral blood mononuclear cells (PBMCs), taken when the disease was refractory, from a patient treated with antithyroid drugs. The receptor was isolated from a female donor with Graves disease. The chain's CDR3 is CSVEGLAESSYEQYF. The CDR3 DNA reads as TGCAGCGTTGAAGGGCTAGCGGAATCTTCCTACGAGCAGTACTTC.